This record covers a single T cell receptor (beta chain). Its antigen remains unknown. The sample comes from a study of identical twins. V lost 4 bases, J lost 1 base, and 10 bases lay in between. The CDR3 covers 14 residues. Germline CDR1 SQVTM, CDR2 ANQGSEA. Overall study findings and caveats: Donors were not followed over many years; analysis was cross-sectional. Insertions were fewer in abundant cord blood beta clonotypes, whereas memory repertoires showed none of this pattern.

One entry per CDR3 protein, called by TCRdb with MiXCR from the 5' RACE reads. The repertoire consists of about 720,000 distinct CDR3 sequences, with around 8.6% occurring once and the leading ten covering around 0.98%. These same data were also listed under a study on yellow fever vaccine responses in identical twins.

The rearrangement uses TRBV29-1 and TRBJ2-2, with D unclear. This clonotype was obtained from a woman between 18 and 29 years old in good health. Sample: PBMCs. In DNA form, the CDR3 reads TGCAGCGTTGGTCCACGGCTGAACACCGGGGAGCTGTTTTTT. Its translation is CSVGPRLNTGELFF.